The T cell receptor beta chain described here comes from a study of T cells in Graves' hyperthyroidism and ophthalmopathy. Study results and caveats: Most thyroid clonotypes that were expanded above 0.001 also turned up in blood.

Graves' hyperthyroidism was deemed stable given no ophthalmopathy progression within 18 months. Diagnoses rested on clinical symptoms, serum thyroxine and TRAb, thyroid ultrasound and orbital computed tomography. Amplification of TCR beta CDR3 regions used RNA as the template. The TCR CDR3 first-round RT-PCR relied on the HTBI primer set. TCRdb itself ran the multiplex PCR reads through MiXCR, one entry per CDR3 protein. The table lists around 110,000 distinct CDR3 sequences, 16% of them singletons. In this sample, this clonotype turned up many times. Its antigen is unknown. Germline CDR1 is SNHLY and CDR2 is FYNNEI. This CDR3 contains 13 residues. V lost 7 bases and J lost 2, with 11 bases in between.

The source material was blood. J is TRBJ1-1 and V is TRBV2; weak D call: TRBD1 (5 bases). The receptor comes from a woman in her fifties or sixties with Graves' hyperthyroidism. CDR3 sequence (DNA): TGTGCCAGCATTAAGACAGTCAACACTGAAGCTTTCTTT. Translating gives CASIKTVNTEAFF.